This TCR beta chain was captured in a study of regulatory T cells in long-lasting Graves disease. About the research overall: Over 5 years on antithyroid drugs plus positive TSH receptor antibodies marked Graves' disease as persistent.

Study-level findings and limits: Possibly, accuracy suffered from the small sample size.

Construction of the TCR beta libraries employed iRepertoire HTBI primers in conjunction with Arm-PCR of CDR3 regions. MiXCR, applied by TCRdb to the multiplex PCR reads, yields one record per CDR3 protein. The sample shows around 460,000 distinct CDR3 sequences, approximately 23% of them seen only once. The CDR3 loop spans 15 amino acids. The sample holds many counts of this clonotype. No antigen is known for it. The junction shows a germline mismatch at one end, possibly a read error. Time point reported: persistent/refractory GD, antithyroid drugs over 5 years with positive TRAb. PBMCs provided the RNA from which the TCR library was made. Patients came from an endocrinology department in Xi'an, China. EDTA tubes held 8 to 10 milliliters of peripheral blood from each patient.

The sequence came from a female donor with Graves disease. The chain combines TRBV12-3 or TRBV12-4 with TRBJ2-5; 9 nucleotides agree with TRBD1. The sequencing here drew on peripheral blood mononuclear cells (PBMCs), taken when the disease was refractory, from a patient treated with antithyroid drugs. Here the CDR3 DNA reads TGTGCCAGCAGGCAGGGGGACAGGGTACCGGAGACTCAGTACTTC. Translating gives CASRQGDRVPETQYF.